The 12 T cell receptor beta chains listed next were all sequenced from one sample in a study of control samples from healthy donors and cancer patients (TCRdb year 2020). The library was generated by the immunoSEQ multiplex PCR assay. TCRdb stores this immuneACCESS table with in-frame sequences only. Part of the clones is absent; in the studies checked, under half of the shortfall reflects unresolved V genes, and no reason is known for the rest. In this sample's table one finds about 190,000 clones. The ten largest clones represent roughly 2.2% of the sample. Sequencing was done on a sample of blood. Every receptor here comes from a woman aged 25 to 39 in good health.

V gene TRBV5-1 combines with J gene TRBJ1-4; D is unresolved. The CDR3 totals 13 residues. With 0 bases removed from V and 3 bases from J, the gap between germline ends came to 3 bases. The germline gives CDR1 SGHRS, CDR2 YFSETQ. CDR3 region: CASSLVSNEKLFF. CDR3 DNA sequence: TGCGCCAGCAGCTTGGTTTCTAATGAAAAACTGTTTTTT.

CDR3 protein: CASSSKDLGTEAFF. CDR3 nucleotide sequence: TGCGCCAGCAGCTCCAAGGACCTGGGGACTGAAGCTTTCTTT. V usage is TRBV5-1 and J usage is TRBJ1-1; no firm D call. The CDR3 runs to 14 residues. V gave up 3 bases and J gave up 5 bases, with 14 bases separating them. The germline V gene has CDR1 SGHRS and CDR2 YFSETQ.

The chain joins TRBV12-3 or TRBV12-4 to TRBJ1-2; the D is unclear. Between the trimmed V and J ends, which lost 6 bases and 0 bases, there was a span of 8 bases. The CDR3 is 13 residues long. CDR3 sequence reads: CASRQSSNYGYTF. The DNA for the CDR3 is TGTGCCAGCAGACAGTCCTCTAACTATGGCTACACCTTC.

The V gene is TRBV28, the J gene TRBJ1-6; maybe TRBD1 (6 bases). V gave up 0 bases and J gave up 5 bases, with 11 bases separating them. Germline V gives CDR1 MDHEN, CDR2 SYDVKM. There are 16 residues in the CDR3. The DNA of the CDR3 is TGTGCCAGCAGTTTATGGAGGGGGGTCAATAATTCACCCCTCCACTTT. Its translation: CASSLWRGVNNSPLHF.

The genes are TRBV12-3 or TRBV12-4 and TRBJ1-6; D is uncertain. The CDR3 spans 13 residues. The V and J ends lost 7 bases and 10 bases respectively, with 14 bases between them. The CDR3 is CASNRVAGSPLHF. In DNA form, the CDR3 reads TGTGCCAGCAATAGAGTAGCTGGATCACCCCTCCACTTT.

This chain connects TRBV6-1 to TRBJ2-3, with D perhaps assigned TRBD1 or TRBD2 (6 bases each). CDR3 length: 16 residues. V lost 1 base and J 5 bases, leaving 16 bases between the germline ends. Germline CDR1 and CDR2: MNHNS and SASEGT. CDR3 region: CASSEGVYRGLDTQYF. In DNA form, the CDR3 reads TGTGCCAGCAGTGAAGGGGTCTACCGGGGGCTAGATACGCAGTATTTT.

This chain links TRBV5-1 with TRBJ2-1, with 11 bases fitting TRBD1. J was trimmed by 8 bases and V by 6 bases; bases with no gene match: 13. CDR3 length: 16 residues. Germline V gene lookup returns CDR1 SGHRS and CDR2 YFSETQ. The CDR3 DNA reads TGCGCCAGCATCTATTCCGGGACAGGGGGTAAGGATGAGCAGTTCTTC. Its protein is CASIYSGTGGKDEQFF.

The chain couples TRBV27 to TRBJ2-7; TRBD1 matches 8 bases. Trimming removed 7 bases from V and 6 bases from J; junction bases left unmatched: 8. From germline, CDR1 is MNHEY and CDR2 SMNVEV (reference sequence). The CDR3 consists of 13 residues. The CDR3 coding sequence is TGTGCCAGCACCGAACGGACAGGGCTCGAGCAGTACTTC. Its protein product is CASTERTGLEQYF.

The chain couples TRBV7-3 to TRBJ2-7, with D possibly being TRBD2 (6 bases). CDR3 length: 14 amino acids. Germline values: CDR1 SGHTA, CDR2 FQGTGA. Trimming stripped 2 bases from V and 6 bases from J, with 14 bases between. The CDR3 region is CASSLYGGVGEQYF. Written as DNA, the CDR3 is TGTGCCAGCAGCTTATACGGGGGTGTAGGCGAGCAGTACTTC.

CDR3 in DNA: TGTGCCAGTAGTTGGACTAGCGGGGGGTACATCTACAATGAGCAGTTCTTC. It codes for CASSWTSGGYIYNEQFF. V usage is TRBV19 and J usage is TRBJ2-1; 14 nucleotides line up with TRBD2. Germline-derived CDR1 and CDR2 are LNHDA and SQIVND (reference sequence). The CDR3 extends over 17 amino acids. Trimming removed 5 bases from V and 3 bases from J; junction bases left unmatched: 6.

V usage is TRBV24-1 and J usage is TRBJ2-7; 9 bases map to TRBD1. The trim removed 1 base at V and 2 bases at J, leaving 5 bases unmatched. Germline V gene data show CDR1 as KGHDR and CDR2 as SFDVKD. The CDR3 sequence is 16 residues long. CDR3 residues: CATSDFSGTGTYEQYF. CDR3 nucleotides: TGTGCCACCAGTGATTTCTCCGGGACAGGGACCTACGAGCAGTACTTC.

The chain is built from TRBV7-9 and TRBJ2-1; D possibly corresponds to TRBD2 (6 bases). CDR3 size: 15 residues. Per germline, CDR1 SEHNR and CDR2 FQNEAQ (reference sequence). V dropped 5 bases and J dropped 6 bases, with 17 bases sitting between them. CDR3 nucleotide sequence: TGTGCCAGCAGCCCTCCCTGGGGGGACGGCAATGAGCAGTTCTTC. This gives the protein CASSPPWGDGNEQFF.